The next 4 T cell receptor beta chains were all read from a single sample in a study of patients and donors after allogeneic stem cell transplantation. TCRdb re-called the RT-PCR reads with MiXCR, one entry per CDR3 protein. The repertoire holds about 2,600 distinct CDR3 sequences, with under 20% as singletons. Material for sequencing was blood, either unsorted or a sorted T cell fraction (not recorded which). The receptors were sampled from a human donor who was either an allogeneic HSCT recipient or a stem cell or donor lymphocyte infusion donor (not recorded which). It is not recorded whose cells these are; they may come from a transplant donor.

This clonotype is deemed medium-sized. This chain joins TRBV6-5 and TRBJ2-3, with D tentatively TRBD2 (6 bases). The germline CDR1 and CDR2 sequences are MNHEY and SVGAGI. The CDR3 spans 14 residues. Trimming removed 4 bases from V and 4 bases from J, with 12 bases in between. The chain's CDR3 is CASSLGGVADTQYF. The CDR3 DNA sequence: TGTGCCAGCAGTTTGGGGGGAGTGGCAGATACGCAGTATTTT.

V is TRBV7-2 and J is TRBJ1-1; no clear D gene. V was cut by 1 base and J by 1 base, with 7 bases left in between. The CDR3 extends over 14 amino acids. Germline lookup yields CDR1 SGHTA and CDR2 FQGNSA. The CDR3 DNA is TGTGCCAGCAGCTTAGACTGGTGGAACACTGAAGCTTTCTTT. This encodes CASSLDWWNTEAFF. Full variable domain (missing parts from reference TRBV7-2 and TRBJ1-1): GAGVSQSPSNKVTEKGKDVELRCDPISGHTALYWYRQSLGQGLEFLIYFQGNSAPDKSGLPSDRFSAERTGGSVSTLTIQRTQQEDSAVYLCASSLDWWNTEAFFGQGTRLTVV.

This clonotype is termed large. The chain combines TRBV7-9 with TRBJ2-1, with D unresolved. Trimming pared 4 bases from V and 0 bases from J, leaving 10 bases between. Germline V gives CDR1 SEHNR, CDR2 FQNEAQ (reference sequence). The CDR3 has 15 amino acids. The CDR3 region is CASSSRRSSYNEQFF. CDR3 nucleotide sequence: TGTGCCAGCAGCTCCCGGCGGAGCTCCTACAATGAGCAGTTCTTC. Combining the CDR3 with reference TRBV7-9 and TRBJ2-1 gives the whole variable domain DTGVSQNPRHKITKRGQNVTFRCDPISEHNRLYWYRQTLGQGPEFLTYFQNEAQLEKSRLLSDRFSAERPKGSFSTLEIQRTEQGDSAMYLCASSSRRSSYNEQFFGPGTRLTVL.

In this sample, this clonotype turned up a few times. The gene calls are TRBV9 and TRBJ2-1; 8 positions match TRBD2. This CDR3 is built from 13 residues. Looked up from germline, CDR1 is SGDLS and CDR2 is YYNGEE. V dropped 0 bases and J dropped 13; count of bases not matched to a gene: 6. CDR3 nucleotide sequence: TGTGCCAGCAGCGTAGAAGACGGGAGGGCCCAGTTCTTC. Encoded protein: CASSVEDGRAQFF.